These 27 T cell receptor beta chains were all obtained from the same sample, sequenced in a study of human T cells and chemical hapten exposure. The time point: patch test 3, about 24 weeks after DPC sensitization. Treatment described: therapeutic diphenylcyclopropenone sensitization with weekly scalp DPC. TCRdb reprocessed the RACE reads with MiXCR, giving one entry per CDR3 protein. The sample lists about 160,000 distinct CDR3 sequences, around a quarter occurring once. This sample comprised whole blood, obtained in connection with sensitization to the hapten diphenylcyclopropenone (DPC). The source is a woman aged 18-30 years with alopecia areata. Some clones in this sample may be carry-over from other donors' samples.

Only a few counts were recorded for this clonotype. The chain is built from TRBV11-1 and TRBJ1-1; tentative D call: TRBD1 (5 bases). The CDR3 runs to 16 residues. Germline V CDR1 and CDR2: SGHAT, FQDESV (reference sequence). Trimming pared 4 bases from V and 2 bases from J, leaving 17 bases between. The CDR3 loop reads CASSSPVGGGNTEAFF. The CDR3 DNA is TGTGCCAGCAGCTCACCTGTGGGGGGAGGAAACACTGAAGCTTTCTTT. Supplemented by reference TRBV11-1 and TRBJ1-1, the full variable domain reads EAEVAQSPRYKITEKSQAVAFWCDPISGHATLYWYRQILGQGPELLVQFQDESVVDDSQLPKDRFSAERLKGVDSTLKIQPAELGDSAMYLCASSSPVGGGNTEAFFGQGTRLTVV.

This clonotype was seen a handful of times. The chain has TRBV7-2 and TRBJ2-3, with D unresolved. Germline CDR1 reads SGHTA; CDR2 reads FQGNSA. This CDR3 is 13 amino acids long. V was trimmed by 1 base and J by 8 bases, leaving 10 bases between them. CDR3 bases: TGTGCCAGCAGCTTAGATCTTGGGTCTACGCAGTATTTT. Translated: CASSLDLGSTQYF. Supplemented by reference TRBV7-2 and TRBJ2-3, the full variable domain reads GAGVSQSPSNKVTEKGKDVELRCDPISGHTALYWYRQSLGQGLEFLIYFQGNSAPDKSGLPSDRFSAERTGGSVSTLTIQRTQQEDSAVYLCASSLDLGSTQYFGPGTRLTVL.

The chain has TRBV11-2 and TRBJ1-1; D call uncertain. Germline V gene lookup returns CDR1 SGHAT and CDR2 FQNNGV. V was trimmed by 0 bases and J by 5 bases, leaving 7 bases between them. This CDR3 spans 13 amino acids. Written as DNA, the CDR3 is TGTGCCAGCAGCTTAGAGAGAGGGACTGAAGCTTTCTTT. It encodes CASSLERGTEAFF.

This clonotype was counted only a few times. The rearrangement uses TRBV25-1 and TRBJ2-7; 7 nucleotides agree with TRBD2. Germline loops: CDR1 MGHDK, CDR2 SYGVNS. With V trimmed by 5 bases and J by 2 bases, 3 bases remained unmatched. The length of the CDR3 is 13 residues. CDR3: CASSSGMAYEQYF. The CDR3, as DNA: TGTGCCAGCAGTAGCGGGATGGCCTACGAGCAGTACTTC.

This clonotype was counted between two and nine times. V is TRBV7-2 and J is TRBJ1-4; 7 positions agree with TRBD1. With V trimmed by 1 base and J by 5 bases, 7 bases remained unmatched. There are 16 residues in the CDR3. CDR1 SGHTA and CDR2 FQGNSA come from the germline V gene. Here the CDR3 reads CASSLGGRGGNEKLFF. For the CDR3, the DNA is TGTGCCAGCAGCTTAGGGGGCAGGGGGGGGAATGAAAAACTGTTTTTT. The full variable domain, rest sourced from reference TRBV7-2 and TRBJ1-4, is GAGVSQSPSNKVTEKGKDVELRCDPISGHTALYWYRQSLGQGLEFLIYFQGNSAPDKSGLPSDRFSAERTGGSVSTLTIQRTQQEDSAVYLCASSLGGRGGNEKLFFGSGTQLSVL.

The V gene is TRBV5-6, the J gene TRBJ2-1, with TRBD2 identical over 9 bases. The trim removed 10 bases at V and 4 bases at J, leaving 9 bases unmatched. This CDR3 comprises 14 residues. CDR1 SGHDT and CDR2 YYEEEE come from the germline V gene. Here the CDR3 DNA reads TGTGCCGTCCGGGCGGGAGGGCCGTACAATGAGCAGTTCTTC. Translation: CAVRAGGPYNEQFF.

V gene TRBV4-3 combines with J gene TRBJ1-3; 7 nucleotides match TRBD1. This CDR3 region has 16 residues. After removal of 4 bases from V and 4 bases from J, the junction contained 10 bases not matched to a gene. Germline values: CDR1 LGHNA, CDR2 YSLEER. CDR3 residues: CASSLLLGQEGNTIYF. CDR3 in DNA: TGCGCCAGCAGCCTCCTCCTCGGACAGGAAGGAAACACCATATATTTT.

Points on this clonotype: One end of the junction varies from germline; a read error may be responsible. The chain couples TRBV29-1 to TRBJ1-1; D unclear. The germline V gene encodes CDR1 SQVTM and CDR2 ANQGSEA. The length of the CDR3 is 11 residues. The CDR3 reads CSVEVNTEAFF. The CDR3 DNA sequence: TGCAGCGTCGAAGTGAACACTGAAGCTTTCTTT.

This clonotype was seen a few times. The V call is TRBV10-3, the J call TRBJ2-7; D gene uncertain. V was cut by 3 bases and J by 7 bases, with 10 bases left in between. Germline CDR1 and CDR2: ENHRY and SYGVKD. This CDR3 is 12 amino acids long. Here the CDR3 reads CAISEGRREQYF. The CDR3, as DNA: TGTGCCATCAGTGAAGGGCGCCGAGAGCAGTACTTC.

V gene TRBV7-2 combines with J gene TRBJ1-5; D may be TRBD1 (5 bases). V lost 4 bases and J 3 bases, leaving 13 bases between the germline ends. This CDR3 comprises 15 residues. CDR1 SGHTA and CDR2 FQGNSA come from the germline V gene. The CDR3 spells CASSSDGAVNQPQHF. The CDR3 DNA sequence: TGTGCCAGCAGCTCCGACGGGGCGGTCAATCAGCCCCAGCATTTT.

V is TRBV7-9 and J is TRBJ2-2; the D is unclear. Germline V CDR1 and CDR2: SEHNR, FQNEAQ (reference sequence). With 5 bases removed from V and 6 bases from J, the gap between germline ends came to 7 bases. This CDR3 contains 12 residues. CDR3 residues: CASSPPAGELFF. CDR3 DNA: TGTGCCAGCAGCCCCCCGGCCGGGGAGCTGTTTTTT.

The chain employs TRBV29-1 and TRBJ2-7, with D perhaps TRBD1 or TRBD2 (5 bases each). CDR1 and CDR2 (germline): SQVTM, ANQGSEA. The V end lost 5 bases, the J end lost 4 bases, and 9 bases lay between the germline ends. This CDR3 is 11 amino acids long. The CDR3 region is CSVLGGYEQYF. Here the CDR3 DNA reads TGCAGCGTTCTTGGGGGTTACGAGCAGTACTTC.

This clonotype has a handful of counts. The genes are TRBV5-4 and TRBJ1-1; D not certain. The CDR3 runs to 13 residues. Trimming removed 0 bases at V and 3 bases at J, with 6 bases between. Germline V gene sequence: CDR1 SGHNT, CDR2 YYREEE (reference sequence). CDR3 nucleotides: TGTGCCAGCAGCTTGGACAGCTACACTGAAGCTTTCTTT. Protein: CASSLDSYTEAFF.

Only a few counts were recorded for this clonotype. The chain employs TRBV28 and TRBJ2-5; TRBD1 matches at 8 bases. From germline, CDR1 is MDHEN and CDR2 SYDVKM. The J segment lost 5 bases and the V segment lost 3 bases, leaving 8 bases of the junction unmatched. The CDR3 sequence is 15 residues long. The CDR3: CASSFAAGGRETQYF. The CDR3 nucleotides are TGTGCCAGCAGTTTTGCGGCAGGGGGCAGGGAGACCCAGTACTTC. The whole variable domain, remainder taken from reference TRBV28 and TRBJ2-5, is DVKVTQSSRYLVKRTGEKVFLECVQDMDHENMFWYRQDPGLGLRLIYFSYDVKMKEKGDIPEGYSVSREKKERFSLILESASTNQTSMYLCASSFAAGGRETQYFGPGTRLLVL.

This chain connects TRBV20-1 to TRBJ2-1, with 8 bases fitting TRBD1. Germline CDR1 reads DFQATT; CDR2 reads SNEGSKA (reference sequence). This CDR3 has 16 amino acids. Trimming cost V 6 bases and J 4 bases; bases outside gene matches: 14. The CDR3 bases are TGCAGTGCGATGACAGGGGACCCCAGTAATTACAATGAGCAGTTCTTC. Protein product: CSAMTGDPSNYNEQFF.

The chain joins TRBV6-5 to TRBJ2-7; the D gene is possibly TRBD1 (6 bases). Per the germline V gene, CDR1 is MNHEY and CDR2 is SVGAGI. The CDR3 runs to 15 residues. Trimming took off 2 bases at V and 0 bases at J, with 11 bases between the two ends. CDR3 protein: CASSYGTPSSYEQYF. The DNA for the CDR3 is TGTGCCAGCAGTTACGGGACACCCAGCTCCTACGAGCAGTACTTC.

This clonotype was seen a few times. The chain couples TRBV18 to TRBJ2-2; no definite D call. V lost 2 bases, J lost 7 bases, and 8 bases lay in between. The length of the CDR3 is 13 residues. Per the germline V gene, CDR1 is KGHSH and CDR2 is LQKENI. CDR3 nucleotide sequence: TGTGCCAGCTCACCAAGGAGATTCGGGGAGCTGTTTTTT. Translating it yields CASSPRRFGELFF. Using reference TRBV18 and TRBJ2-2 for the parts outside the CDR3, the full variable domain is NAGVMQNPRHLVRRRGQEARLRCSPMKGHSHVYWYRQLPEEGLKFMVYLQKENIIDESGMPKERFSAEFPKEGPSILRIQQVVRGDSAAYFCASSPRRFGELFFGEGSRLTVL.

This sequence joins TRBV12-3 or TRBV12-4 and TRBJ2-5; TRBD1 aligns across 7 bases. With 6 bases clipped from V and 4 bases from J, the junction kept 5 bases outside the gene matches. The CDR3 has 13 amino acids. CDR3 in DNA: TGTGCCAGCAGGACACAGGGGCGAGAGACCCAGTACTTC. Translation: CASRTQGRETQYF.

This clonotype occurred once. The CDR3 DNA sequence: TGCAGTGCCGAACAGGGGGCGGCAGATACGCAGTATTTT. This gives the protein CSAEQGAADTQYF. The chain links TRBV20-1 to TRBJ2-3; 9 bases agree with TRBD1. From germline, CDR1 is DFQATT and CDR2 SNEGSKA (reference sequence). The ends lost 6 bases at V and 4 bases at J; junction bases unmatched: 5. There are 13 residues in the CDR3.

In this sample, this clonotype turned up a few times. The chain has TRBV15 and TRBJ2-7; 10 bases align to TRBD1. V trimming: 4 bases; J trimming: 3 bases; junction bases outside the gene matches: 6. The CDR3 is 15 residues long. CDR1 LNHNV and CDR2 YYDKDF come from the germline V gene (reference sequence). CDR3 DNA: TGTGCCACCAGCATCGGGACAGGGGCGAGCTACGAGCAGTACTTC. Translated: CATSIGTGASYEQYF.

The V call is TRBV4-1, the J call TRBJ2-1; 9 bases line up with TRBD2. Looked up from germline, CDR1 is MGHRA and CDR2 is YSYEKL. The CDR3 runs 15 residues. Trimming at V came to 3 bases and at J to 9 bases, leaving 9 bases not matched to a gene. Here the CDR3 reads CASSQGGRGIGEQFF. The CDR3 DNA follows: TGCGCCAGCAGCCAGGGCGGGAGGGGTATAGGTGAGCAGTTCTTC.

This clonotype was observed a few times. The V gene is TRBV15, the J gene TRBJ2-7; TRBD1 or TRBD2 may be the D gene (5 bases each). The germline CDR1 and CDR2 sequences are LNHNV and YYDKDF (reference sequence). The CDR3 loop spans 17 amino acids. Trimming stripped 0 bases from V and 1 base from J, with 16 bases between. DNA of the CDR3: TGTGCCACCAGCAGAGATTTCGGGACCTATCAATCCTACGAGCAGTACTTC. Protein sequence: CATSRDFGTYQSYEQYF.

This clonotype was counted between two and nine times. The V call is TRBV3-1, the J call TRBJ2-1; D gene uncertain. The CDR3 is 15 amino acids. Germline V gene data show CDR1 as LGHDT and CDR2 as YNNKEL (reference sequence). V lost 3 bases and J 2 bases, leaving 11 bases between the germline ends. The CDR3 DNA reads as TGTGCCAGCAGCCACTGGAATTCAGCCTACAATGAGCAGTTCTTC. It specifies CASSHWNSAYNEQFF.

The genes are TRBV11-2 and TRBJ2-1; D call uncertain. The CDR3 spans 12 residues. CDR1 is SGHAT, CDR2 FQNNGV, per germline. V lost 4 bases to trimming and J lost 3 bases, with 4 bases between them. The CDR3 DNA follows: TGTGCCAGCAGCTCCGGCTACAATGAGCAGTTCTTC. Translation: CASSSGYNEQFF.

A few counts support this clonotype. The V gene is TRBV4-3, the J gene TRBJ1-2; D is possibly TRBD1 (5 bases). The germline V gene encodes CDR1 LGHNA and CDR2 YSLEER. V lost 5 bases and J 4 bases, leaving 14 bases between the germline ends. There are 14 residues in the CDR3. CDR3 loop: CASSTRDSFYGYTF. CDR3 bases: TGCGCCAGCAGCACCAGGGATTCCTTCTATGGCTACACCTTC.

This clonotype was seen many times. The chain recombines TRBV19 with TRBJ1-5; D not resolved. The germline V gene encodes CDR1 LNHDA and CDR2 SQIVND (reference sequence). The V end was cut by 7 bases, the J end by 7 bases, with 11 bases between. This CDR3 comprises 12 residues. For the CDR3, the DNA is TGTGCCAGTACCCCCGGAAGCCAGCCCCAGCATTTT. It translates to CASTPGSQPQHF.

The chain has TRBV7-9 and TRBJ2-3; tentative D call: TRBD2 (7 bases). Germline V lookup: CDR1 SEHNR, CDR2 FQNEAQ (reference sequence). V lost 9 bases to trimming and J lost 1 base, with 14 bases between them. The CDR3 loop spans 14 amino acids. DNA of the CDR3: TGTGCCAGTCGAGAGGGGGGGCGCACAGATACGCAGTATTTT. It yields the protein CASREGGRTDTQYF.